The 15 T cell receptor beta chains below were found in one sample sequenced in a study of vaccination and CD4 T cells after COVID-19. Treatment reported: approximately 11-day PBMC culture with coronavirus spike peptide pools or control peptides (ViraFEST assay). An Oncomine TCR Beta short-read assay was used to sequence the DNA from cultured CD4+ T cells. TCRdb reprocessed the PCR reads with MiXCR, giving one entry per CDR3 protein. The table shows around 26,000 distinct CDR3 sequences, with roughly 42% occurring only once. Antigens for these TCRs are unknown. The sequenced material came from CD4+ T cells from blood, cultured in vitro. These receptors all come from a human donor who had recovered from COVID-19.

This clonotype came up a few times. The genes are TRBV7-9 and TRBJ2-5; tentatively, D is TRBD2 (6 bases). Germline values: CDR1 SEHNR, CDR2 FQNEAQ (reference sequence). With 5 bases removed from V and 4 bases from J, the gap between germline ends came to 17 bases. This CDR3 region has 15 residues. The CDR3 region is CASSPARLGGETQYF. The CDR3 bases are TGTGCCAGCAGCCCCGCGCGGCTGGGAGGAGAGACCCAGTACTTC.

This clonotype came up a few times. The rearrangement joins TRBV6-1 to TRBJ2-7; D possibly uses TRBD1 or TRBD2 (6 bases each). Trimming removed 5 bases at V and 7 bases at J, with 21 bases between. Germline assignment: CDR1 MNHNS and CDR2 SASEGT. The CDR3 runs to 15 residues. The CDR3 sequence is CASSPSGTGAKEQYF. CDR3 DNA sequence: TGTGCCAGCAGTCCTAGTGGGACGGGGGCGAAGGAGCAGTACTTC.

CDR3: CASSIGWAGEQFF. The CDR3 nucleotides read TGTGCCAGCAGTATCGGTTGGGCAGGTGAGCAGTTCTTC. The rearrangement uses TRBV27 and TRBJ2-1; D is uncertain. This CDR3 is 13 amino acids long. Germline loops: CDR1 MNHEY, CDR2 SMNVEV (reference sequence). Between the trimmed V and J ends, which lost 5 bases and 9 bases, there was a span of 14 bases.

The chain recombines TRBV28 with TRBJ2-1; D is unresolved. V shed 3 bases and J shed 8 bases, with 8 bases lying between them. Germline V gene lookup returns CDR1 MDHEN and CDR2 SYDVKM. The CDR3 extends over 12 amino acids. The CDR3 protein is CASSFTGDEQFF. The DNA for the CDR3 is TGTGCCAGCAGTTTTACTGGCGATGAGCAGTTCTTC.

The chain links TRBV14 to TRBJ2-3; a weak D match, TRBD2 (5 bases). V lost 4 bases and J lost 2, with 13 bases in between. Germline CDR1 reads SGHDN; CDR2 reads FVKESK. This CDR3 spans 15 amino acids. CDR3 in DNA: TGTGCCAGCAGCCGTCGTCCGGGGAACACAGATACGCAGTATTTT. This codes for CASSRRPGNTDTQYF.

In nucleotides, the CDR3 is TGTGCCAGCAGTTACTCGAATTACATGAACACTGAAGCTTTCTTT. It codes for CASSYSNYMNTEAFF. J is TRBJ1-1 and V is TRBV6-5; D is ambiguous. V was cut by 0 bases and J by 0 bases, with 8 bases left in between. CDR1 and CDR2 (germline): MNHEY, SVGAGI. CDR3 length equals 15 residues.

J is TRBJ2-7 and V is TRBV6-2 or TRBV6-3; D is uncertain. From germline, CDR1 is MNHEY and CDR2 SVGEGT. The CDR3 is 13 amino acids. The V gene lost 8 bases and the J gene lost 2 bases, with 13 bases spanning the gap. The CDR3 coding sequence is TGTGCCAGCGGGTGGGATGGGCCCTACGAGCAGTACTTC. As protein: CASGWDGPYEQYF.

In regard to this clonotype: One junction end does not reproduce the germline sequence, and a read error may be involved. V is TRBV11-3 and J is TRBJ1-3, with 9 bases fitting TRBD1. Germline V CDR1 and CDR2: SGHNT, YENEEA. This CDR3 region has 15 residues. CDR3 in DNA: TGTGCCAGCAGCTCGGCGGGACAGGGCCGAAACACCATGTATTTT. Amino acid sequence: CASSSAGQGRNTMYF. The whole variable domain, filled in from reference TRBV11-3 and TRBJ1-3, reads EAGVVQSPRYKIIEKKQPVAFWCNPISGHNTLYWYLQNLGQGPELLIRYENEEAVDDSQLPKDRFSAERLKGVDSTLKIQPAELGDSAVYLCASSSAGQGRNTMYFGEGSWLTVV.

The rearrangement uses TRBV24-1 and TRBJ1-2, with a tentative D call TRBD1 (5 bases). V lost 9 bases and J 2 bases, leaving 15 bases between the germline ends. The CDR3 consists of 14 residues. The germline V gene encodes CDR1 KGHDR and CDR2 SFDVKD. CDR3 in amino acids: CATASGDLNYGYTF. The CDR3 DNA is TGTGCCACCGCTTCGGGGGACCTAAACTATGGCTACACCTTC.

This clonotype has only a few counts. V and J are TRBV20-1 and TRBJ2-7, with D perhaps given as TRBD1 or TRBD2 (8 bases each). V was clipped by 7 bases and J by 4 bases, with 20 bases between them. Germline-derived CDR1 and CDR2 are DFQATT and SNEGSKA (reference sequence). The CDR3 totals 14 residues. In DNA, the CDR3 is TGCAGTGTGCGGGGGGACAGGTTTGAATACGAGCAGTACTTC. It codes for CSVRGDRFEYEQYF.

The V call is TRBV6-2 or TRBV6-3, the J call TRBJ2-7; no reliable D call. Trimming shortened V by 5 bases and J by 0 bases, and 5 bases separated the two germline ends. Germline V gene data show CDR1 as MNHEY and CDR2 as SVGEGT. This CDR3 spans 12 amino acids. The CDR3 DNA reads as TGTGCCAGCAGTCACAGCTCCTACGAGCAGTACTTC. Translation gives CASSHSSYEQYF.

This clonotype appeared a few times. CDR3 in DNA: TGTGCCAGCAGTGAAGAAATAGGGTCTCAGCCCCAGCATTTT. Amino acid sequence: CASSEEIGSQPQHF. The rearrangement links TRBV6-1 to TRBJ1-5; no clear D gene. The CDR3 length is 14 residues. The germline gives CDR1 MNHNS, CDR2 SASEGT. V was trimmed by 1 base and J by 6 bases, leaving 10 bases between them.

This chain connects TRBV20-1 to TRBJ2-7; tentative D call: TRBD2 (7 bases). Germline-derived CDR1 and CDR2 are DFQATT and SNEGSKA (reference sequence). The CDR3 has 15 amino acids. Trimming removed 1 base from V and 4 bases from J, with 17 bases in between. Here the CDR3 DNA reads TGCAGTGCTAGAGGTTCCGGGGGGCTCGTTTACGAGCAGTACTTC. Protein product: CSARGSGGLVYEQYF.

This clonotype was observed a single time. DNA of the CDR3: TGTGCCAGCAGGTTACCCTCTACAGGGAGCTCCTATAATTCACCCCTCCACTTT. It yields the protein CASRLPSTGSSYNSPLHF. The chain recombines TRBV7-9 with TRBJ1-6, with a possible D match to TRBD1 (6 bases). Deletions cut 6 bases from V and 0 bases from J, with 18 bases between. This CDR3 comprises 18 residues. From germline, CDR1 is SEHNR and CDR2 FQNEAQ (reference sequence).

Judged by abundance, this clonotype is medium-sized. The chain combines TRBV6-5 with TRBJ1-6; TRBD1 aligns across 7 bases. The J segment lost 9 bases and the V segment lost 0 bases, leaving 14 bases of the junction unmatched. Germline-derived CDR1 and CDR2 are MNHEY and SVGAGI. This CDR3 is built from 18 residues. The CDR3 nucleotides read TGTGCCAGCAGTTACTCGGTGGGTCGCCGGGACAGAAGTTCACCCCTCCACTTT. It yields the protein CASSYSVGRRDRSSPLHF.